This T cell receptor beta chain emerged from a study of shared clonotypes between healthy human individuals. For the study at large: CD4 naive and memory got three plates each, CD8 naive two, CD8 memory one. The study, taken as a whole, reports: Richness estimates generally favored naive over memory subsets.

Comments on this clone: The antigen is undetermined. Other DNA variants within this sample encode the same CDR3.

Only CD45RO-negative cells positively selected for CCR7 counted as naive CD8 cells, so terminally differentiated effector memory CD45RA+ cells were excluded. Healthy HIV-negative adults without recent acute infections or vaccinations served as donors. Researchers divided each subset's genomic DNA evenly across several immunoSEQ plates. TCRdb's table, derived via immunoSEQ multiplex PCR, lists solely in-frame clones and lacks some. The table has around 650,000 clones, approximately 96% seen once. The material sequenced was naive CD8+ T cells sorted from blood. The TCR originated in a woman between 25 and 40 years old in good health.

CDR3 coding DNA: TGTGCCAGCAGTTTATCAGCGGGAGGAACCTACAATGAGCAGTTCTTC. It translates to CASSLSAGGTYNEQFF. The chain joins TRBV27 to TRBJ2-1; 9 bases are shared with TRBD2. CDR1 is MNHEY and CDR2 is SMNVEV in the germline V gene (reference sequence). The length of the CDR3 is 16 residues. The junction had 2 bases not matched to a gene; V was cut back by 0 bases and J by 2 bases.